The 12 T cell receptor beta chains presented below share a single source sample, sequenced in a study of T cell repertoires in cytomegalovirus infection. Their cognate antigens are unknown. From the reads, TCRdb called clonotypes with MiXCR, one entry per CDR3 protein. The table lists roughly 990,000 distinct CDR3 sequences, roughly 30% of them singletons. Source: cultured CD8+ T cells from PBMCs, taken from culture after CMV antigen stimulation. These receptors all come from a human donor in good health (CMV status not recorded). Some clones in this sample may be carry-over from other donors' samples.

The rearrangement joins TRBV12-3 or TRBV12-4 to TRBJ1-1; D is possibly TRBD1 (5 bases). V was trimmed by 7 bases and J by 1 base, leaving 16 bases between them. The CDR3 is 15 residues long. As DNA, the CDR3 is TGTGCCAGCACCACCATCCGGGGCCCGAACACTGAAGCTTTCTTT. It yields the protein CASTTIRGPNTEAFF.

The genes are TRBV12-3 or TRBV12-4 and TRBJ1-1; 9 bases are a match to TRBD1. The trim removed 5 bases at V and 2 bases at J, leaving 6 bases unmatched. This CDR3 spans 15 amino acids. This CDR3 reads CASSTDRGGNTEAFF. Here the CDR3 DNA reads TGTGCCAGCAGTACCGACAGGGGGGGAAACACTGAAGCTTTCTTT.

The chain employs TRBV27 and TRBJ2-1; 10 bases line up with TRBD2. CDR3 length: 15 amino acids. The germline V gene encodes CDR1 MNHEY and CDR2 SMNVEV (reference sequence). Losses at the gene ends were 2 bases for V and 5 bases for J; bases not matched to a gene: 3. The CDR3 region has the DNA TGTGCCAGCAGTTTAGGGACTAGCGCGGACAATGAGCAGTTCTTC. This codes for CASSLGTSADNEQFF.

This clonotype was recorded a few times. The J gene is TRBJ1-5, the V gene TRBV6-1; 7 bases are shared with TRBD1. With V trimmed by 6 bases and J by 1 base, 9 bases remained unmatched. This CDR3 spans 16 amino acids. Germline CDR1 is MNHNS and CDR2 is SASEGT. CDR3 DNA: TGTGCCAGCAGAACTTCCGGGACAGAAAGCAATCAGCCCCAGCATTTT. It specifies CASRTSGTESNQPQHF.

This clonotype was picked up many times. In DNA, the CDR3 is TGTGCCAGCAGTACCGGAGCAACTGAAGCTTTCTTT. As protein: CASSTGATEAFF. This sequence joins TRBV6-5 and TRBJ1-1, with D uncertain. CDR1 is MNHEY and CDR2 is SVGAGI in the germline V gene. The V gene lost 5 bases and the J gene lost 5 bases, with 9 bases spanning the gap. The CDR3 extends over 12 amino acids.

This clonotype showed up just a few times. The V and J genes are TRBV29-1 and TRBJ2-7, with unresolved D. CDR3 length: 13 amino acids. The ends were cut back, 0 bases at V and 2 bases at J, with 8 bases in the middle. Germline CDR1 and CDR2: SQVTM and ANQGSEA. For the CDR3, the DNA is TGCAGCGTTGAAGATTCCCGAGCCTACGAGCAGTACTTC. Amino acid sequence: CSVEDSRAYEQYF.

This clonotype appeared a few times. The chain carries TRBV4-2 and TRBJ2-7; D is perhaps TRBD1 (5 bases). This CDR3 spans 12 amino acids. Trimming shortened V by 0 bases and J by 12 bases, and 12 bases separated the two germline ends. The germline V gene has CDR1 LGHNA and CDR2 YNFKEQ. CDR3 amino acids: CASSQDVGERYF. In DNA, the CDR3 is TGTGCCAGCAGCCAAGATGTAGGGGAAAGGTACTTC.

This clonotype was found a few times. The chain combines TRBV7-2 with TRBJ2-3; D is unclear. Trimming took 3 bases from V and 2 from J, leaving 15 bases between them. CDR3 length: 16 residues. From germline, CDR1 is SGHTA and CDR2 FQGNSA. Here the CDR3 DNA reads TGTGCCAGCAGCTTCGGCCCTACCCTTCTCACAGATACGCAGTATTTT. This sequence encodes CASSFGPTLLTDTQYF.

The V gene is TRBV5-1, the J gene TRBJ2-5, with unresolved D. The CDR3 has 14 residues. Germline V gives CDR1 SGHRS, CDR2 YFSETQ. V shed 7 bases and J shed 0 bases, with 13 bases lying between them. Here the CDR3 DNA reads TGCGCCAGCCGCGAACTCCTCAACCAAGAGACCCAGTACTTC. Protein product: CASRELLNQETQYF.

The CDR3 loop is CASSPLTKVTQYF. The CDR3 DNA reads as TGTGCCAGCAGCCCCCTTACTAAGGTGACCCAGTACTTC. This chain uses TRBV7-8 with TRBJ2-5; no clear D. Per the germline V gene, CDR1 is SGHVS and CDR2 is FQNEAQ. CDR3 length: 13 amino acids. Between the trimmed V and J ends, which lost 5 bases and 7 bases, there was a span of 14 bases.

This clonotype was seen once. The chain recombines TRBV7-4 with TRBJ2-2; maybe TRBD2 (6 bases). Germline V gene lookup returns CDR1 SGHVT and CDR2 SQSDAQ. The CDR3 totals 15 residues. V lost 5 bases, J lost 2 bases, and 12 bases lay in between. The DNA for the CDR3 is TGTGCCAGCAGCGGGGAGGTGGATAACACCGGGGAGCTGTTTTTT. Protein sequence: CASSGEVDNTGELFF.

This chain links TRBV9 with TRBJ2-5, with a tentative D call TRBD2 (5 bases). The V gene's germline CDR1 is SGDLS and CDR2 YYNGEE. The length of the CDR3 is 15 residues. Trimming took 4 bases from V and 5 from J, leaving 18 bases between them. CDR3 protein: CASSLSAGSRETQYF. The DNA of the CDR3 is TGTGCCAGCAGCCTCTCGGCGGGTTCACGGGAGACCCAGTACTTC.